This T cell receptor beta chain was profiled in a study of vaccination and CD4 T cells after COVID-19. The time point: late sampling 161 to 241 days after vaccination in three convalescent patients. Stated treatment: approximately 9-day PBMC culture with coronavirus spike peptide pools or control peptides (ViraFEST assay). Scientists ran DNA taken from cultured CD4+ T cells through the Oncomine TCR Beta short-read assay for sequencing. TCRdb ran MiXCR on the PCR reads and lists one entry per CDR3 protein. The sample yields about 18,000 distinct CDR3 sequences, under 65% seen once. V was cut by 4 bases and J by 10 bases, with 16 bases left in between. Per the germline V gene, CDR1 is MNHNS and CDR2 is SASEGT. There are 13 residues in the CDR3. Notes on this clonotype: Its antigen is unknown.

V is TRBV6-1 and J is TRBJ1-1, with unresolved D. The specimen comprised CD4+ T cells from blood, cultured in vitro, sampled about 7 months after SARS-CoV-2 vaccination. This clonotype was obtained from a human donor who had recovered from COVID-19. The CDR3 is CASSGRSQLGAFF. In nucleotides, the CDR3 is TGTGCCAGCAGTGGGAGGTCTCAATTGGGAGCTTTCTTT.